Included here is one TCR beta chain sequence, with context. The sample originates from a study of blood T cell repertoires in COVID-19. Turning to the study itself: Acute-phase and convalescent COVID-19 samples originated in the United States, Italy and Spain. PBMCs, B-cell-depleted T cells, or T cells provided the cDNA or gDNA that made up the material.

Allocation to cohorts depended on clinical history reported by the participants. Methods used by the authors: Estimates of nucleated cell counts were drawn from the amplification of reference gene primers. Measured with immunoSEQ multiplex PCR; TCRdb has only the in-frame clones, and not every one. V and J calls and clone size are as listed in that table; D and trimming were resolved from the DNA. The sample yields over 250,000 clones, approximately 85% seen once. Sequencing input: PBMCs or T cells enriched from blood (not recorded which). The receptor's source is a woman between 25 and 40 years old who had recovered from COVID-19.

Here the CDR3 reads CAISPDRGLVQPQHF. Written as DNA, the CDR3 is TGTGCCATCAGCCCAGACAGGGGTTTAGTTCAGCCCCAGCATTTT. The chain couples TRBV10-3 to TRBJ1-5, with 8 bases lining up with TRBD1. The CDR3 contains 15 residues. Germline CDR1 is ENHRY and CDR2 is SYGVKD. The V segment lost 6 bases and the J segment 6 bases; nucleotides outside the gene matches: 10.